This record looks at one T cell receptor (beta chain) sequence and its context. The antigen remains unidentified. This entry is derived from a study of a mutant IDH1 vaccine in newly diagnosed glioma. The overall study: Treated patients showed a male proportion of roughly 62%, a female proportion of around 40%, and a mean age of around 39 years. Beforehand, treatment had been radiotherapy, temozolomide, or both; the majority received both. General study findings and limits: The study observed vaccine-induced immune responses in 85% to 95% of patients.

Libraries were prepared by immunoSEQ multiplex PCR; TCRdb keeps only in-frame clonotypes and omits some of them. The sample yields 45,000 to 55,000 clones, around four fifths seen once. Time point noted: week 35, safety follow-up. Topical imiquimod accompanied each vaccine dose, which consisted of 300 ug of mutant IDH1 20-mer peptide. There were eight vaccinations for patients, given in weeks 1, 3, 5, 7, 11, 15, 19 and 23. The germline gives CDR1 SGHDT, CDR2 YYEEEE. The CDR3 covers 14 residues. V shed 7 bases and J shed 4 bases, with 15 bases lying between them. The starting material was PBMCs, obtained from a glioma patient whose treatment included an IDH1 peptide vaccine. The rearrangement links TRBV5-6 to TRBJ1-5, with D possibly TRBD1 on 6 matching bases. The sequence came from a man aged 40-49 years with glioma. The DNA of the CDR3 is TGTGCCAGCTACAAGTACAGGGTAAATCAGCCCCAGCATTTT. This sequence encodes CASYKYRVNQPQHF. The entire variable domain, with the rest obtained from reference TRBV5-6 and TRBJ1-5, is as follows: DAGVTQSPTHLIKTRGQQVTLRCSPKSGHDTVSWYQQALGQGPQFIFQYYEEEERQRGNFPDRFSGHQFPNYSSELNVNALLLGDSALYLCASYKYRVNQPQHFGDGTRLSIL.